This TCR beta chain was identified in a study of blood T cell repertoires in COVID-19. Study context: The samples span acute and convalescent COVID-19 from the United States, Italy and Spain. T cells, B-cell-depleted T cells, or PBMCs provided the cDNA or gDNA that served as material.

As handled by the study authors: Reference gene primer amplification yielded estimated nucleated cell counts. The repertoire was sequenced with immunoSEQ multiplex PCR; TCRdb's copy has only in-frame clones and lacks some. D and trimming come from the DNA, and the V and J calls and clone size come from that table. The data show 150,000 to 200,000 clones, with roughly nine tenths seen just once and 1.5% to 2% held by the top ten. Trimming pared 0 bases from V and 1 base from J, leaving 7 bases between. The CDR3 covers 14 residues. CDR1 and CDR2 (germline): SGHRS, YFSETQ. What was sequenced was peripheral blood. The chain employs TRBV5-1 and TRBJ1-1; D is uncertain. This TCR derives from a man aged 18 to 30 who had recovered from COVID-19. CDR3 in amino acids: CASSLVVSNTEAFF. CDR3 sequence (DNA): TGCGCCAGCAGCTTGGTTGTCTCGAACACTGAAGCTTTCTTT. Full variable domain (remainder filled in from reference TRBV5-1 and TRBJ1-1): KAGVTQTPRYLIKTRGQQVTLSCSPISGHRSVSWYQQTPGQGLQFLFEYFSETQRNKGNFPGRFSGRQFSNSRSEMNVSTLELGDSALYLCASSLVVSNTEAFFGQGTRLTVV.